This T cell receptor (beta chain) was found in a study of T cells after yellow fever vaccination. The CDR3 totals 16 residues. In germline, CDR1 is SGHRS, CDR2 YFSETQ. V gave up 0 bases and J gave up 1 base; unmatched junction bases: 4. TCRdb called the 5' RACE reads again in MiXCR, with one record for every CDR3 protein. The sample lists roughly 74,000 distinct CDR3 sequences, about 6.6% occurring once. The origin of this receptor is a man between 18 and 29 years old who received the YFV17D yellow fever vaccine. Material: CD8+ T cells sorted from PBMCs, obtained roughly 5 days after the first yellow fever vaccination. V usage is TRBV5-1 and J usage is TRBJ1-3; 7 bases align to TRBD1. The CDR3 is CASSLGKTGSGNTIYF. CDR3 DNA: TGCGCCAGCAGCTTGGGAAAGACAGGGTCTGGAAACACCATATATTTT.